The next 19 T cell receptor beta chains were all read from a single sample in a study of blood T cell repertoires in COVID-19 (dated by TCRdb to about 2020). Library construction relied on the immunoSEQ multiplex PCR assay. Held by TCRdb, this immuneACCESS table contains in-frame sequences only and omits some clones. Under half of the omission traces to an unresolved V gene where checked; the cause of the rest is unknown. For this sample there are approximately 440,000 clones; roughly 88% appear just once. The ten largest clones add up to 10% to 15% of the sample. Sequencing used peripheral blood. The receptors stem from a woman aged 50 to 65 with COVID-19, enrolled during active disease.

V is TRBV7-2 and J is TRBJ1-6, with a possible D match to TRBD1 (5 bases). The V end was cut by 4 bases, the J end by 3 bases, with 7 bases between. The CDR3 totals 14 residues. The V gene's germline CDR1 is SGHTA and CDR2 FQGNSA. In nucleotides, the CDR3 is TGTGCCAGCAGCTCAGACAGCTATAATTCACCCCTCCACTTT. Translating gives CASSSDSYNSPLHF.

The rearrangement uses TRBV7-8 and TRBJ2-1; TRBD2 matches 16 bases. CDR3 size: 18 residues. Per the germline V gene, CDR1 is SGHVS and CDR2 is FQNEAQ. The trim removed 3 bases at V and 0 bases at J, leaving 2 bases unmatched. CDR3: CASSLGLAGGSSYNEQFF. Here the CDR3 DNA reads TGTGCCAGCAGCTTGGGACTAGCGGGGGGGAGCTCCTACAATGAGCAGTTCTTC.

The chain links TRBV28 to TRBJ2-1; 7 positions agree with TRBD2. The length of the CDR3 is 15 residues. The trim removed 7 bases at V and 0 bases at J, leaving 6 bases unmatched. Germline-derived CDR1 and CDR2 are MDHEN and SYDVKM. The CDR3 protein is CASMVGGSSYNEQFF. The CDR3 DNA reads TGTGCCAGCATGGTCGGGGGGAGCTCCTACAATGAGCAGTTCTTC.

The rearrangement joins TRBV12-3 or TRBV12-4 to TRBJ1-6, with a possible D match to TRBD1 (5 bases). The germline V and J ends were trimmed by 7 bases and 8 bases, with 12 bases remaining between them. The CDR3 sequence is 13 residues long. The CDR3 sequence is CASTLGGYSPLHF. In nucleotides, the CDR3 is TGTGCCAGCACTCTGGGGGGGTATTCACCCCTCCACTTT.

The chain uses TRBV19 and TRBJ2-5; TRBD2 matches 13 bases. V shed 3 bases, J shed 5 bases, and the junction held 9 bases outside the gene matches. This CDR3 is built from 17 residues. Germline CDR1 LNHDA, CDR2 SQIVND (reference sequence). The CDR3 sequence: CASSIPRLAGGGETQYF. The CDR3 region has the DNA TGTGCCAGTAGTATCCCCCGACTAGCGGGGGGCGGGGAGACCCAGTACTTC.

The J gene is TRBJ1-5, the V gene TRBV2; D gene uncertain. Between the trimmed V and J ends, which lost 7 bases and 2 bases, there was a span of 15 bases. There are 15 residues in the CDR3. CDR1 is SNHLY and CDR2 is FYNNEI in the germline V gene. CDR3 sequence reads: CASIDDLGGNQPQHF. DNA for the CDR3: TGTGCCAGCATCGACGATCTCGGGGGCAATCAGCCCCAGCATTTT. Looking up the rest from reference TRBV2 and TRBJ1-5 gives the full variable domain: EPEVTQTPSHQVTQMGQEVILRCVPISNHLYFYWYRQILGQKVEFLVSFYNNEISEKSEIFDDQFSVERPDGSNFTLKIRSTKLEDSAMYFCASIDDLGGNQPQHFGDGTRLSIL.

The rearrangement joins TRBV11-3 to TRBJ1-4; D call uncertain. The CDR3 is 15 amino acids. V dropped 1 base and J dropped 7 bases, with 13 bases sitting between them. Germline CDR1 is SGHNT and CDR2 is YENEEA. As DNA, the CDR3 is TGTGCCAGCAGCTTAGTGCCGGGAATCAGTGAAAAACTGTTTTTT. Translated, it gives CASSLVPGISEKLFF.

The chain employs TRBV6-5 and TRBJ1-1, with D perhaps matching TRBD1 (5 bases). Trimming removed 7 bases at V and 6 bases at J, with 21 bases between. Germline assignment: CDR1 MNHEY and CDR2 SVGAGI. The CDR3 contains 15 residues. The CDR3 coding sequence is TGTGCCAGCACCCGGGGGGGAAGGTCTGACCCTGAAGCTTTCTTT. Residues: CASTRGGRSDPEAFF.

This chain links TRBV19 with TRBJ1-5; maybe TRBD1 (6 bases). Per the germline V gene, CDR1 is LNHDA and CDR2 is SQIVND (reference sequence). The CDR3 has 15 amino acids. V was cut by 3 bases and J by 0 bases, with 9 bases left in between. CDR3 DNA sequence: TGTGCCAGTAGTATCGGACAGTATAGCAATCAGCCCCAGCATTTT. It yields the protein CASSIGQYSNQPQHF.

The chain uses TRBV4-1 and TRBJ1-6, with 7 bases fitting TRBD1. Trimming at V came to 1 base and at J to 3 bases, leaving 6 bases not matched to a gene. Germline CDR1 MGHRA, CDR2 YSYEKL. This CDR3 has 17 residues. The DNA for the CDR3 is TGCGCCAGCAGCCAAGGTGGACAGGCTAACTATAATTCACCCCTCCACTTT. It is translated as CASSQGGQANYNSPLHF.

V is TRBV2 and J is TRBJ2-2; tentatively, D is TRBD2 (6 bases). Germline CDR1 reads SNHLY; CDR2 reads FYNNEI. The CDR3 has 14 residues. Trimming removed 2 bases from V and 7 bases from J, with 11 bases in between. The CDR3 protein is CASSERKGGGELFF. CDR3 nucleotides: TGTGCCAGCAGTGAAAGAAAGGGAGGCGGGGAGCTGTTTTTT.

The rearrangement uses TRBV15 and TRBJ1-2; D ambiguous. The V and J ends lost 5 bases and 3 bases respectively, with 13 bases between them. CDR3 length: 14 amino acids. CDR1 LNHNV and CDR2 YYDKDF come from the germline V gene (reference sequence). The CDR3 DNA reads TGTGCCACCAGCGACGAGGCAACCTACTATGGCTACACCTTC. Its protein is CATSDEATYYGYTF.

The CDR3 spells CASSLSGDPSYEQYF. DNA of the CDR3: TGTGCCAGCAGCTTGTCCGGAGACCCATCCTACGAGCAGTACTTC. The V gene is TRBV5-6, the J gene TRBJ2-7; D gene unclear. Germline lookup yields CDR1 SGHDT and CDR2 YYEEEE. The germline V and J ends were trimmed by 1 base and 1 base, with 12 bases remaining between them. The CDR3 loop spans 15 amino acids.

This chain uses TRBV6-5 with TRBJ1-1; 9 nucleotides align to TRBD1. The CDR3 consists of 13 residues. Germline CDR1 and CDR2: MNHEY and SVGAGI. The junction had 1 base not matched to a gene; V was cut back by 7 bases and J by 1 base. CDR3 residues: CASKGQGNTEAFF. The CDR3 DNA reads as TGTGCCAGCAAGGGACAGGGGAACACTGAAGCTTTCTTT.

The chain joins TRBV30 to TRBJ1-6, with 8 bases that match TRBD1. V lost 8 bases to trimming and J lost 7 bases; unmatched junction nucleotides: 7. The CDR3 has 13 amino acids. Germline V gene data show CDR1 as GTSNPN and CDR2 as SVGIG (reference sequence). This chain's CDR3 is CAGRTGSNSPLHF. The CDR3 bases are TGTGCCGGAAGGACAGGGTCGAATTCACCCCTCCACTTT.

This clone is a singleton in its sample. This sequence joins TRBV7-9 and TRBJ1-1; D perhaps matches TRBD1 (5 bases). CDR3 length: 16 residues. Germline V gives CDR1 SEHNR, CDR2 FQNEAQ (reference sequence). Trimming cost V 1 base and J 4 bases, with 16 bases left between them. The CDR3 bases are TGTGCCAGCAGCTTAGACCTAGGGGTGACTAGCACTGAAGCTTTCTTT. The encoded protein is CASSLDLGVTSTEAFF.

This clone was seen a few times. The chain joins TRBV27 to TRBJ1-5; D is possibly TRBD1 (5 bases). Germline-derived CDR1 and CDR2 are MNHEY and SMNVEV (reference sequence). V was shortened by 8 bases and J by 8 bases, with 16 bases between the two germline ends. This CDR3 is 13 amino acids long. The CDR3 region is CASRINTGEPQHF. As DNA, the CDR3 is TGTGCCAGCCGGATTAACACGGGGGAGCCCCAGCATTTT.

The chain has TRBV19 and TRBJ1-5; D not certain. From germline, CDR1 is LNHDA and CDR2 SQIVND (reference sequence). V lost 4 bases to trimming and J lost 3 bases, with 10 bases between them. The CDR3 is made up of 14 amino acids. CDR3 residues: CASSTREYNQPQHF. DNA for the CDR3: TGTGCCAGTAGTACCCGGGAGTACAATCAGCCCCAGCATTTT. The entire variable domain, with the rest obtained from reference TRBV19 and TRBJ1-5, is as follows: DGGITQSPKYLFRKEGQNVTLSCEQNLNHDAMYWYRQDPGQGLRLIYYSQIVNDFQKGDIAEGYSVSREKKESFPLTVTSAQKNPTAFYLCASSTREYNQPQHFGDGTRLSIL.

The chain is built from TRBV18 and TRBJ2-7; 13 nucleotides match TRBD2. The CDR3 has 19 amino acids. CDR1 KGHSH and CDR2 LQKENI come from the germline V gene. The trim removed 2 bases at V and 2 bases at J, leaving 12 bases unmatched. DNA of the CDR3: TGTGCCAGCTCACCAGGCGATTTGGGACTAGCGGGGTCGACCTACGAGCAGTACTTC. It is translated as CASSPGDLGLAGSTYEQYF.